The rows below give T cell receptor beta chains drawn from one sample of a study of blood T cell repertoires in COVID-19. Sequencing was performed with immunoSEQ multiplex PCR; in TCRdb, only in-frame clones are kept and a portion is missing. The sample includes fewer than 650,000 clones, less than 90% seen only once; the top ten take around 8%. The sequenced material came from peripheral blood. The receptors come from a woman aged 45-65 years with COVID-19, enrolled during active disease. CDR3s include the opening cysteine and the closing phenylalanine or tryptophan. A D gene is named only where the DNA matches it firmly. Some rows mark clone size as missing; the rest say once, few, many or name a class of expanded clone.

j_call: TRBJ2-1; cdr3_length: 17; v_call: TRBV9; clone_size: -; d_call: -; cdr3_aa: CASSVEVYSTLHNEQFF; cdr3_nt: TGTGCCAGCAGCGTAGAAGTGTATAGTACCCTACACAATGAGCAGTTCTTC
j_call: TRBJ2-3; cdr3_length: 14; v_call: TRBV27; clone_size: -; d_call: -; cdr3_aa: CASSLLADTDTQYF; cdr3_nt: TGTGCCAGCAGTTTACTGGCGGACACAGATACGCAGTATTTT
j_call: TRBJ2-7; cdr3_length: 13; v_call: TRBV28; clone_size: -; d_call: -; cdr3_aa: CASSSVDRFEQYF; cdr3_nt: TGTGCTAGCAGTTCCGTTGACAGGTTCGAGCAGTACTTC
j_call: TRBJ2-3; cdr3_length: 15; v_call: TRBV6-1; clone_size: -; d_call: TRBD1; cdr3_aa: CASSERTGVPDTQYF; cdr3_nt: TGTGCCAGCAGTGAGCGGACAGGGGTTCCAGATACGCAGTATTTT
j_call: TRBJ2-3; cdr3_length: 13; v_call: TRBV5-1; clone_size: few; d_call: -; cdr3_aa: CASSLELGATQYF; cdr3_nt: TGCGCCAGCAGCTTGGAATTGGGCGCTACGCAGTATTTT
j_call: TRBJ1-6; cdr3_length: 13; v_call: TRBV6-4; clone_size: -; d_call: -; cdr3_aa: CASRGIDNSPLHF; cdr3_nt: TGTGCCAGCCGGGGGATTGATAATTCACCCCTCCACTTT
j_call: TRBJ2-5; cdr3_length: 14; v_call: TRBV4-1; clone_size: -; d_call: -; cdr3_aa: CASSQDQAGKTQYF; cdr3_nt: TGCGCCAGCAGCCAAGACCAAGCAGGGAAGACCCAGTACTTC
j_call: TRBJ1-6; cdr3_length: 15; v_call: TRBV27; clone_size: -; d_call: TRBD1; cdr3_aa: CASSFPRDSGSPLHF; cdr3_nt: TGTGCCAGCAGTTTCCCCCGGGACAGTGGGTCACCCCTCCACTTT
j_call: TRBJ1-5; cdr3_length: 13; v_call: TRBV5-6; clone_size: -; d_call: -; cdr3_aa: CASSSAAGQPQHF; cdr3_nt: TGTGCCAGCAGCTCGGCGGCTGGGCAGCCCCAGCATTTT
j_call: TRBJ2-6; cdr3_length: 18; v_call: TRBV6-6; clone_size: -; d_call: -; cdr3_aa: CASSPRTEKISGANVLTF; cdr3_nt: TGTGCCAGCAGTCCTCGGACAGAGAAAATCTCTGGGGCCAACGTCCTGACTTTC
j_call: TRBJ2-2; cdr3_length: 15; v_call: TRBV9; clone_size: -; d_call: -; cdr3_aa: CASSVLGQSTGELFF; cdr3_nt: TGTGCCAGCAGCGTGTTAGGACAAAGCACCGGGGAGCTGTTTTTT